Below, 29 T cell receptor beta chains from the same sample are listed, as sequenced in a study of cytomegalovirus exposure and HLA in healthy donors. In the PCR, 60 Vbeta and 13 Jbeta primers were used. The method was immunoSEQ multiplex PCR; TCRdb's version includes in-frame clones alone and lacks a portion of them. The sample gives 150,000 to 200,000 clones, approximately 85% of which show up once; less than 2.5% is in the top ten. Sequencing used PBMCs. The receptors stem from a woman aged 45-60 years in good health and CMV-seronegative.

The rearrangement joins TRBV28 to TRBJ1-2, with 7 nucleotides matching TRBD1. After removal of 5 bases from V and 2 bases from J, the junction contained 8 bases not matched to a gene. The CDR3 contains 15 residues. CDR1 is MDHEN, CDR2 SYDVKM, per germline. The CDR3 nucleotides are TGTGCCAGCAGTCCACTACAGGGGAGCAACTATGGCTACACCTTC. Its protein is CASSPLQGSNYGYTF.

The chain combines TRBV5-4 with TRBJ1-5; D is unclear. V was clipped by 1 base and J by 5 bases, with 4 bases between them. In germline, CDR1 is SGHNT, CDR2 YYREEE (reference sequence). The CDR3 contains 12 residues. The DNA of the CDR3 is TGTGCCAGCAGCTTGACAGATCAGCCCCAGCATTTT. It specifies CASSLTDQPQHF.

In its sample, this clone was seen a few times. The chain uses TRBV18 and TRBJ2-3; 15 bases map to TRBD2. Germline-derived CDR1 and CDR2 are KGHSH and LQKENI. The ends lost 3 bases at V and 5 bases at J; junction bases unmatched: 3. This CDR3 has 16 amino acids. The CDR3 DNA reads as TGTGCCAGCTCACCGGGACTAGCGGGAGGTAAAGATACGCAGTATTTT. Translating gives CASSPGLAGGKDTQYF. The whole variable domain, remainder taken from reference TRBV18 and TRBJ2-3, is NAGVMQNPRHLVRRRGQEARLRCSPMKGHSHVYWYRQLPEEGLKFMVYLQKENIIDESGMPKERFSAEFPKEGPSILRIQQVVRGDSAAYFCASSPGLAGGKDTQYFGPGTRLTVL.

This CDR3 reads CASSVGEETQYF. CDR3 sequence (DNA): TGTGCCAGCAGCGTAGGGGAGGAGACCCAGTACTTC. V is TRBV9 and J is TRBJ2-5; perhaps TRBD2 as D (5 bases). Trimming removed 0 bases at V and 5 bases at J, with 5 bases between. The germline V gene encodes CDR1 SGDLS and CDR2 YYNGEE. The CDR3 extends over 12 amino acids. The entire variable domain, with the rest obtained from reference TRBV9 and TRBJ2-5, is as follows: DSGVTQTPKHLITATGQRVTLRCSPRSGDLSVYWYQQSLDQGLQFLIQYYNGEERAKGNILERFSAQQFPDLHSELNLSSLELGDSALYFCASSVGEETQYFGPGTRLLVL.

V and J are TRBV19 and TRBJ1-2; 7 positions match TRBD1. After removal of 2 bases from V and 4 bases from J, the junction contained 10 bases not matched to a gene. Germline V gene sequence: CDR1 LNHDA, CDR2 SQIVND (reference sequence). CDR3 length: 16 residues. The CDR3 DNA reads as TGTGCCAGTAGTATAAATACGGACAGGCGGATCTATGGCTACACCTTC. Protein sequence: CASSINTDRRIYGYTF.

The chain employs TRBV27 and TRBJ2-5; 8 bases line up with TRBD1. The germline gives CDR1 MNHEY, CDR2 SMNVEV (reference sequence). V was pared by 6 bases and J by 5 bases, with 14 bases of the junction left unmatched. The CDR3 covers 16 residues. The CDR3 DNA follows: TGTGCCAGCAGGCCCGGGACAGGAGACATCTCGGAGACCCAGTACTTC. Protein product: CASRPGTGDISETQYF.

This clone has only a few counts. The rearrangement uses TRBV4-2 and TRBJ1-1; TRBD1 matches 10 bases. Germline V gives CDR1 LGHNA, CDR2 YNFKEQ. The CDR3 covers 14 residues. Trimming at V came to 4 bases and at J to 4 bases, leaving 3 bases not matched to a gene. CDR3 residues: CASSPRTGGTEAFF. The CDR3 DNA reads TGTGCCAGCAGCCCCAGGACAGGGGGCACTGAAGCTTTCTTT.

V is TRBV27 and J is TRBJ1-1; D is undetermined. V dropped 3 bases and J dropped 1 base, with 6 bases sitting between them. The CDR3 has 13 amino acids. The germline V gene has CDR1 MNHEY and CDR2 SMNVEV (reference sequence). CDR3 region: CASSFMRNTEAFF. The CDR3 coding sequence is TGTGCCAGCAGTTTCATGCGGAACACTGAAGCTTTCTTT.

The chain couples TRBV29-1 to TRBJ2-7; 7 positions match TRBD2. V lost 8 bases to trimming and J lost 7 bases; unmatched junction nucleotides: 11. Germline-derived CDR1 and CDR2 are SQVTM and ANQGSEA. The CDR3 has 12 residues. The CDR3 here is CSSSDPSGEQYF. DNA for the CDR3: TGCAGCAGTTCCGATCCTAGCGGAGAGCAGTACTTC.

The rearrangement uses TRBV27 and TRBJ2-7, with unresolved D. Trimming pared 3 bases from V and 3 bases from J, leaving 12 bases between. This CDR3 is built from 14 residues. The germline CDR1 and CDR2 sequences are MNHEY and SMNVEV (reference sequence). This chain's CDR3 is CASSLRGTNYEQYF. The CDR3 coding sequence is TGTGCCAGCAGTTTGCGAGGAACTAACTACGAGCAGTACTTC.

The chain uses TRBV7-9 and TRBJ1-6, with D tentatively TRBD1 (6 bases). With 10 bases removed from V and 7 bases from J, the gap between germline ends came to 14 bases. Germline lookup yields CDR1 SEHNR and CDR2 FQNEAQ (reference sequence). The CDR3 contains 13 residues. The CDR3 spells CATQDRTNSPLHF. In DNA form, the CDR3 reads TGTGCCACCCAGGACAGAACCAATTCACCCCTCCACTTT.

The chain carries TRBV30 and TRBJ1-3; D is unresolved. The V end lost 4 bases, the J end lost 0 bases, and 10 bases lay between the germline ends. CDR1 is GTSNPN and CDR2 is SVGIG in the germline V gene (reference sequence). This CDR3 comprises 14 residues. The CDR3: CAWNFGLSGNTIYF. CDR3 DNA: TGTGCCTGGAATTTTGGGCTCTCTGGAAACACCATATATTTT.

The chain joins TRBV6-5 to TRBJ1-2; no firm D call. The length of the CDR3 is 13 residues. V shed 6 bases and J shed 4 bases, with 12 bases lying between them. Germline V gene lookup returns CDR1 MNHEY and CDR2 SVGAGI. CDR3 amino acids: CASRPNSVYGYTF. CDR3 coding DNA: TGTGCCAGCAGGCCTAACAGTGTCTATGGCTACACCTTC.

This chain connects TRBV15 to TRBJ2-3; 7 nucleotides agree with TRBD1. This CDR3 has 16 residues. The germline CDR1 and CDR2 sequences are LNHNV and YYDKDF (reference sequence). The V gene end was trimmed by 2 bases and the J gene end by 3 bases; junction bases not matched to a gene: 8. The CDR3 spells CATSRNRQGRTDTQYF. The CDR3 DNA follows: TGTGCCACCAGCAGAAACCGACAGGGTAGGACAGATACGCAGTATTTT.

This clone was detected only a few times. The genes are TRBV11-2 and TRBJ2-7, with TRBD1 matching over 7 bases. CDR1 and CDR2 (germline): SGHAT, FQNNGV. Trimming took 1 base from V and 2 from J; bases not matched to a gene: 5. The CDR3 sequence is 15 residues long. The CDR3 spells CASSLVQGQAYEQYF. CDR3 nucleotides: TGTGCCAGCAGCTTAGTACAGGGGCAAGCCTACGAGCAGTACTTC.

This sequence joins TRBV14 and TRBJ2-7, with D tentatively TRBD1 (6 bases). The V gene's germline CDR1 is SGHDN and CDR2 FVKESK. Trimming took 3 bases from V and 5 from J, leaving 14 bases between them. The CDR3 totals 14 residues. The CDR3 spells CASSHDQGRNEQYF. The CDR3 region has the DNA TGTGCCAGCAGCCACGACCAGGGGCGGAACGAGCAGTACTTC.

Regarding this clone: Its ends do not fully match the called genes, so a read error is possible. The rearrangement links TRBV29-1 to TRBJ2-1, with 11 bases that match TRBD2. CDR3 length: 12 amino acids. Germline CDR1 SQVTM, CDR2 ANQGSEA. This CDR3 reads CSVDVLAGGQVF. The CDR3 DNA is TGCAGCGTTGACGTCCTAGCGGGGGGCCAGGTCTTC.

The J gene is TRBJ2-2, the V gene TRBV19; D is uncertain. Germline V gene lookup returns CDR1 LNHDA and CDR2 SQIVND (reference sequence). The CDR3 is made up of 12 amino acids. V was clipped by 6 bases and J by 8 bases, with 10 bases between them. The CDR3 sequence: CASRSFMGELFF. CDR3 in DNA: TGTGCCAGTAGGTCTTTTATGGGGGAGCTGTTTTTT.

The chain is built from TRBV5-4 and TRBJ1-2; TRBD1 agrees at 9 bases. This CDR3 contains 14 residues. Germline-derived CDR1 and CDR2 are SGHNT and YYREEE (reference sequence). V shed 4 bases and J 4 bases; nucleotides not matched to a gene: 5. This CDR3 is CASSMGQGFYGYTF. The DNA for the CDR3 is TGTGCCAGCAGCATGGGACAGGGCTTCTATGGCTACACCTTC.

The gene calls are TRBV6-1 and TRBJ2-6, with a weak D call TRBD2 (6 bases). CDR3 length equals 17 residues. Trimming pared 3 bases from V and 0 bases from J, leaving 12 bases between. The germline V gene encodes CDR1 MNHNS and CDR2 SASEGT. CDR3 DNA: TGTGCCAGCAGTGACCTTAGCGGACCCTCTGGGGCCAACGTCCTGACTTTC. It yields the protein CASSDLSGPSGANVLTF.

The chain has TRBV5-1 and TRBJ2-5, with 9 positions matching TRBD1. The junction had 8 bases not matched to a gene; V was cut back by 1 base and J by 4 bases. The CDR3 covers 16 residues. Germline-derived CDR1 and CDR2 are SGHRS and YFSETQ. The CDR3 bases are TGCGCCAGCAGCTTGTCCGGGACAGGGAGGTTAGAGACCCAGTACTTC. It translates to CASSLSGTGRLETQYF.

The CDR3 DNA sequence: TGTGCCTGGAGTGTCGCCTTGGCGGGGGCAAACACTGAAGCTTTCTTT. It specifies CAWSVALAGANTEAFF. The chain links TRBV30 to TRBJ1-1; a possible D gene is TRBD1 (6 bases). Deletions cut 0 bases from V and 2 bases from J, with 16 bases between. Per the germline V gene, CDR1 is GTSNPN and CDR2 is SVGIG (reference sequence). The CDR3 is 16 amino acids.

The chain combines TRBV2 with TRBJ1-5; 7 bases agree with TRBD1. J was trimmed by 7 bases and V by 6 bases; bases with no gene match: 3. Germline assignment: CDR1 SNHLY and CDR2 FYNNEI. The CDR3 has 12 amino acids. The DNA of the CDR3 is TGTGCCAGCAGCGGAGGGGGCCAGCCCCAGCATTTT. Its protein product is CASSGGGQPQHF.

The chain recombines TRBV6-4 with TRBJ2-2, with a weak D call TRBD2 (6 bases). Trimming took 4 bases from V and 3 from J, leaving 15 bases between them. The length of the CDR3 is 16 residues. Germline CDR1 is MRHNA and CDR2 is SNTAGT. The CDR3 DNA follows: TGTGCCAGCAGTGCCGGGCGGGGACGGGACACCGGGGAGCTGTTTTTT. Translating gives CASSAGRGRDTGELFF.

This chain uses TRBV29-1 with TRBJ2-5; D unclear. The CDR3 contains 12 residues. Trimming took 4 bases from V and 5 from J, leaving 11 bases between them. The germline gives CDR1 SQVTM, CDR2 ANQGSEA. The CDR3 is CSVGFGEETQYF. CDR3 DNA: TGCAGCGTTGGGTTTGGAGAGGAGACCCAGTACTTC.

The chain uses TRBV5-4 and TRBJ2-6; D is possibly TRBD2 (6 bases). The CDR3 contains 15 residues. The germline gives CDR1 SGHNT, CDR2 YYREEE (reference sequence). Between the trimmed V and J ends, which lost 0 bases and 9 bases, there was a span of 13 bases. CDR3 DNA sequence: TGTGCCAGCAGCTTGGTGTGGAGGGCAGGCAACGTCCTGACTTTC. Protein product: CASSLVWRAGNVLTF.

The chain carries TRBV7-9 and TRBJ2-4, with 9 bases lining up with TRBD1. V gave up 5 bases and J gave up 2 bases; unmatched junction bases: 10. Germline V gives CDR1 SEHNR, CDR2 FQNEAQ (reference sequence). This CDR3 has 17 residues. The CDR3 sequence: CASSAQPGTGTKNIQYF. For the CDR3, the DNA is TGTGCCAGCAGCGCCCAACCGGGGACAGGGACCAAAAACATTCAGTACTTC.

The chain has TRBV6-5 and TRBJ1-2; 8 bases match TRBD1. Germline CDR1 and CDR2: MNHEY and SVGAGI. With V trimmed by 5 bases and J by 4 bases, 6 bases remained unmatched. CDR3 length equals 14 residues. CDR3 nucleotides: TGTGCCAGCAGTACCGACAGGGGTGGCTATGGCTACACCTTC. Protein: CASSTDRGGYGYTF.

This chain connects TRBV2 to TRBJ1-1; 7 bases align to TRBD1. Germline-derived CDR1 and CDR2 are SNHLY and FYNNEI. V was clipped by 6 bases and J by 1 base; unmatched bases: 5. The CDR3 extends over 14 amino acids. The CDR3 here is CASRFGQENTEAFF. Here the CDR3 DNA reads TGTGCCAGCAGATTCGGACAGGAGAACACTGAAGCTTTCTTT. The variable domain in full, with the rest retrieved from reference TRBV2 and TRBJ1-1, is EPEVTQTPSHQVTQMGQEVILRCVPISNHLYFYWYRQILGQKVEFLVSFYNNEISEKSEIFDDQFSVERPDGSNFTLKIRSTKLEDSAMYFCASRFGQENTEAFFGQGTRLTVV.